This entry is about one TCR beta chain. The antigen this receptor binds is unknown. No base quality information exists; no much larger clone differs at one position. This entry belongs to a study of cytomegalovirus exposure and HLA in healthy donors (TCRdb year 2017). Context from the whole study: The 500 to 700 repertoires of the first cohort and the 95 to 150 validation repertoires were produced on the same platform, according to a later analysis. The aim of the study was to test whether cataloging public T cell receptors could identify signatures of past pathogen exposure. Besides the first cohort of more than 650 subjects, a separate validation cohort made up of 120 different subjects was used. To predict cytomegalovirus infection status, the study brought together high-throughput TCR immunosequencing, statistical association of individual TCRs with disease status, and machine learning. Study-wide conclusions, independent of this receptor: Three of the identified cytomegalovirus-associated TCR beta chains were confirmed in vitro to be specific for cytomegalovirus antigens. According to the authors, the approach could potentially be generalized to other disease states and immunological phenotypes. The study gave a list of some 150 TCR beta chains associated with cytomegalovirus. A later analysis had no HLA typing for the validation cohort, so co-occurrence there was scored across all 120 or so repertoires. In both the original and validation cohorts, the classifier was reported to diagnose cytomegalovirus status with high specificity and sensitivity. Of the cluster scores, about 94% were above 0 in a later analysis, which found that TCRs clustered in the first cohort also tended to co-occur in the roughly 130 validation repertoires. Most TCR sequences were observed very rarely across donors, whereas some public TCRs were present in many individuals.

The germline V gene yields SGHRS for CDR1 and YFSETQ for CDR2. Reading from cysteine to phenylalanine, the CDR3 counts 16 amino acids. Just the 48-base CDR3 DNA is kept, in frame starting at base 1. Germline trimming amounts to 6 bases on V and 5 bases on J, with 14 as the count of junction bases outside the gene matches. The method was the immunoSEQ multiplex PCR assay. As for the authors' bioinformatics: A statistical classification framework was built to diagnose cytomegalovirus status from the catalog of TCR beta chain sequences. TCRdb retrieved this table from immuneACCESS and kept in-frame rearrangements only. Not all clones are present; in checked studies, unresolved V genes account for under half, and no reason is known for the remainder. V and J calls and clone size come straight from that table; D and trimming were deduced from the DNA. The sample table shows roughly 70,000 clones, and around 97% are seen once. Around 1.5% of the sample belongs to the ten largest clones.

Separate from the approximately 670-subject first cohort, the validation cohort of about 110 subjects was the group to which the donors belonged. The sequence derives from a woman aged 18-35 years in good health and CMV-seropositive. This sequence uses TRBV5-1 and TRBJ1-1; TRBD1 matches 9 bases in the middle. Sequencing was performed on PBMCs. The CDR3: CASTPGQGGHWTEAFF. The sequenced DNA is TGCGCCAGCACGCCGGGACAGGGAGGTCACTGGACTGAAGCTTTCTTT.